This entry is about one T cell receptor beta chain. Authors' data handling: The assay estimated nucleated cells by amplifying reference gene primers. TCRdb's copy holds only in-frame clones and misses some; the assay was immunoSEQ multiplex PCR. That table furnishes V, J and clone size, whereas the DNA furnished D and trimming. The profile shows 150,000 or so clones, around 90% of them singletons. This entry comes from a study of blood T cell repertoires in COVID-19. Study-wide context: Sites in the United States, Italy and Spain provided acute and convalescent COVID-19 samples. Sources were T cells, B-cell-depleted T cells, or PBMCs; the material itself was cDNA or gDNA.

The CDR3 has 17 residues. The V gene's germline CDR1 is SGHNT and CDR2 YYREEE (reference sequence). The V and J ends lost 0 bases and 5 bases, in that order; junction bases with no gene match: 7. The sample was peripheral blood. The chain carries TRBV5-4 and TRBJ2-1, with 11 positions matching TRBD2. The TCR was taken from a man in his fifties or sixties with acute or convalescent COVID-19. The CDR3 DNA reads TGTGCCAGCAGCTTGGCCCGACTAGCGGGACGAAACAATGAGCAGTTCTTC. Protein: CASSLARLAGRNNEQFF.